The clone carrying this T cell receptor (beta chain) was recorded once. Clones were read by immunoSEQ multiplex PCR, and TCRdb kept only the in-frame ones, dropping some. The data contain some 130,000 clones, approximately 84% of them singletons. The data stem from a study of cytomegalovirus exposure and HLA in healthy donors. Sequenced sample: PBMCs. This TCR was recovered from a man aged 25-45 years in good health and CMV-seropositive.

CDR3 bases: TGCGCCAGCAGCTTGGATCAGATCACAGATACGCAGTATTTT. The encoded protein is CASSLDQITDTQYF. V is TRBV5-1 and J is TRBJ2-3; D remains ambiguous. Between the trimmed V and J ends, which lost 0 bases and 2 bases, there was a span of 7 bases. Germline V gene data show CDR1 as SGHRS and CDR2 as YFSETQ. The CDR3 length is 14 residues.